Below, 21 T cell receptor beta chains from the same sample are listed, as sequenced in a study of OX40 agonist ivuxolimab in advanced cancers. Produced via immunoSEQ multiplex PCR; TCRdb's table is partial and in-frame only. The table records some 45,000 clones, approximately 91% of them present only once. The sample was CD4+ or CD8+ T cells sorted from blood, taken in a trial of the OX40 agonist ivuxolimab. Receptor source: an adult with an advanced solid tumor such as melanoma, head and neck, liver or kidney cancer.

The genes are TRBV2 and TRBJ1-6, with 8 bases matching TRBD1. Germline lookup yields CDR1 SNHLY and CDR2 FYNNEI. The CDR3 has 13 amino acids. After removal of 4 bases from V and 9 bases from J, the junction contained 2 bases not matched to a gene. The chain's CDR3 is CASSAGGSSPLHF. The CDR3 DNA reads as TGTGCCAGCAGTGCAGGGGGCAGTTCACCCCTCCACTTT. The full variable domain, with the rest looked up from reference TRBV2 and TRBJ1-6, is EPEVTQTPSHQVTQMGQEVILRCVPISNHLYFYWYRQILGQKVEFLVSFYNNEISEKSEIFDDQFSVERPDGSNFTLKIRSTKLEDSAMYFCASSAGGSSPLHFGNGTRLTVT.

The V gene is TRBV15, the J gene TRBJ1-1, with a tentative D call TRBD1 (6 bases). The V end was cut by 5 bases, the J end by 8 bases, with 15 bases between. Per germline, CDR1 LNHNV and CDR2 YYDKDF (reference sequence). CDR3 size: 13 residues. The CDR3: CATSARGVPEAFF. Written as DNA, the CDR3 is TGTGCCACCAGCGCGAGGGGGGTCCCAGAAGCTTTCTTT.

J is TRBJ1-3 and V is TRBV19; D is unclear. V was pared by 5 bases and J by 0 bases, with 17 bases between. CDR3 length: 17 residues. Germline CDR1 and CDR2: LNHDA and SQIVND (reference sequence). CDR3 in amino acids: CASSPDVQLSSGNTIYF. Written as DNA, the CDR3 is TGTGCCAGTAGTCCTGACGTCCAGTTAAGCTCTGGAAACACCATATATTTT.

CDR3 amino acids: CATSSDRLYEQYF. CDR3 bases: TGTGCCACCAGCAGCGACAGACTCTACGAGCAGTACTTC. The V gene is TRBV15, the J gene TRBJ2-7, with TRBD1 as a possible D gene (5 bases). The V end lost 3 bases, the J end lost 3 bases, and 9 bases lay between the germline ends. The germline V gene has CDR1 LNHNV and CDR2 YYDKDF (reference sequence). CDR3 length: 13 amino acids.

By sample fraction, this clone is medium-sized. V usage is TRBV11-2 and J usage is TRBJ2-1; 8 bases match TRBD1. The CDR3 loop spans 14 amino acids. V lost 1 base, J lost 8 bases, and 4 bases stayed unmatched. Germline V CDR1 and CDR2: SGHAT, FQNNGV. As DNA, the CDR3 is TGTGCCAGCAGCTTAGCGCAGGGGGCCCATGAGCAGTTCTTC. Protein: CASSLAQGAHEQFF. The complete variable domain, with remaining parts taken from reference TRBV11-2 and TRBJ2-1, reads EAGVAQSPRYKIIEKRQSVAFWCNPISGHATLYWYQQILGQGPKLLIQFQNNGVVDDSQLPKDRFSAERLKGVDSTLKIQPAKLEDSAVYLCASSLAQGAHEQFFGPGTRLTVL.

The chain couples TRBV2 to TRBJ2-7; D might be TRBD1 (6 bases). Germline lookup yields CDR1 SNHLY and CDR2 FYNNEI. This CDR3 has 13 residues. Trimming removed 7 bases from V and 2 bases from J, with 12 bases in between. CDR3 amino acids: CASKDRLAYEQYF. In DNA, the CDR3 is TGTGCCAGCAAAGACAGGTTGGCCTACGAGCAGTACTTC.

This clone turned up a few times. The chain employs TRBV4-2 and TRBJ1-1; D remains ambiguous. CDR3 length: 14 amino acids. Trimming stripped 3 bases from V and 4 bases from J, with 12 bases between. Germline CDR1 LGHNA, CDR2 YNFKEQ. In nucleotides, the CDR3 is TGTGCCAGCAGCCAGCTGACCGTCAGCACTGAAGCTTTCTTT. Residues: CASSQLTVSTEAFF.

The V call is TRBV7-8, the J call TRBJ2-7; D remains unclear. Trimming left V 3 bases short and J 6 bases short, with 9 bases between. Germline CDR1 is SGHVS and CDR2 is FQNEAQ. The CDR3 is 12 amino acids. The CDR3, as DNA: TGTGCCAGCAGCTTTGGGTCGCGCGAGCAGTACTTC. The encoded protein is CASSFGSREQYF.

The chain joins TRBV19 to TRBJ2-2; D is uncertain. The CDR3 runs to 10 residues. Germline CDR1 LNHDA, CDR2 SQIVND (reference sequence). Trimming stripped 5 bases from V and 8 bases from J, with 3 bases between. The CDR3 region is CASSSGELFF. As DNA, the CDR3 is TGTGCCAGTAGTTCAGGGGAGCTGTTTTTT.

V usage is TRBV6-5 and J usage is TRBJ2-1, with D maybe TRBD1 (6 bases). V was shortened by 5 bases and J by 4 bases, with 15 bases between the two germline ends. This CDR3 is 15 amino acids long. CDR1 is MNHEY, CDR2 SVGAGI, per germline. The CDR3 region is CASSPQGPRYNEQFF. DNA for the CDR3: TGTGCCAGCAGTCCCCAGGGGCCGCGGTACAATGAGCAGTTCTTC.

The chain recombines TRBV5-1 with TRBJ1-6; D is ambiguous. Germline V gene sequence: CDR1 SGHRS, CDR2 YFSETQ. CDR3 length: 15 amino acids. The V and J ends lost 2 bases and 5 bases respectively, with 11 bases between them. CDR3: CASSFWEDDNSPLHF. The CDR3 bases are TGCGCCAGCAGCTTCTGGGAGGATGATAATTCACCCCTCCACTTT.

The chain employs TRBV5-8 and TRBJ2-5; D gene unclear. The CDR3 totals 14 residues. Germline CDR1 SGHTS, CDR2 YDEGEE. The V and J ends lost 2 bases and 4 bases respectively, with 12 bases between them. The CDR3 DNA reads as TGTGCCAGCAGCTTCCCCACCTGGGGAGAGACCCAGTACTTC. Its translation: CASSFPTWGETQYF.

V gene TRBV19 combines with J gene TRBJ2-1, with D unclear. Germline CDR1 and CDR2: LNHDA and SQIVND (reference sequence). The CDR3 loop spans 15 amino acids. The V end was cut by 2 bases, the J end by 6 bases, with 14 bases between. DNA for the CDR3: TGTGCCAGTAGTATATTCAGCGCCGCTACCAATGAGCAGTTCTTC. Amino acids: CASSIFSAATNEQFF.

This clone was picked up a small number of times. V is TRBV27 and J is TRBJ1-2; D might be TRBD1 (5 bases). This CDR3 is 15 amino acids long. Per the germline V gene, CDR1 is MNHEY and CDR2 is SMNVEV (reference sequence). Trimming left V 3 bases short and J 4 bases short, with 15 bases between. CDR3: CASSFEGTSFYGYTF. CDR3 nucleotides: TGTGCCAGCAGTTTTGAGGGGACCTCCTTCTATGGCTACACCTTC.

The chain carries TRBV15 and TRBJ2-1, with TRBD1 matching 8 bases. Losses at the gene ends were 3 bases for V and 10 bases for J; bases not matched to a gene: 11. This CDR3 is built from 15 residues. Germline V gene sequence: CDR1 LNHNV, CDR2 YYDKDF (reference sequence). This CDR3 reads CATSSQDRVLGEQFF. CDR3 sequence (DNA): TGTGCCACCAGCAGTCAGGACAGGGTGTTGGGGGAGCAGTTCTTC.

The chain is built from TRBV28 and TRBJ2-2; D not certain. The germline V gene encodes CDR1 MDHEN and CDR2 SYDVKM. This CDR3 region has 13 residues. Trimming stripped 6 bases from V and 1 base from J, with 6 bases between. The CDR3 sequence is CASRRMNTGELFF. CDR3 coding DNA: TGTGCCAGCAGGAGGATGAACACCGGGGAGCTGTTTTTT.

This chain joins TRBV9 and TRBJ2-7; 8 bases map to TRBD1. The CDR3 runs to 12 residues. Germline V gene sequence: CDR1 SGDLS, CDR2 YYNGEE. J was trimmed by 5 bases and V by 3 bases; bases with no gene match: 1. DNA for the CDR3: TGTGCCAGCAGCGGGACAGGGAACGAGCAGTACTTC. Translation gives CASSGTGNEQYF.

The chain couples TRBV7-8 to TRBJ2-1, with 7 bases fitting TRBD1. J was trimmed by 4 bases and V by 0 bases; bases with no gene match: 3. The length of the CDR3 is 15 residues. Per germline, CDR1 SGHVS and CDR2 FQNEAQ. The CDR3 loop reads CASSLAPGQYNEQFF. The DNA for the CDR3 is TGTGCCAGCAGCTTAGCTCCGGGACAGTACAATGAGCAGTTCTTC.

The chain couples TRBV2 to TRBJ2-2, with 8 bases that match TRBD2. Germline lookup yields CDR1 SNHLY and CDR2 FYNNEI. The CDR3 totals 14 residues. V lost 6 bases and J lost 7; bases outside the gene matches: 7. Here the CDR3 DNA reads TGTGCCAGCAGACTCAGCGGGGGTGGCGGGGAGCTGTTTTTT. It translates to CASRLSGGGGELFF.

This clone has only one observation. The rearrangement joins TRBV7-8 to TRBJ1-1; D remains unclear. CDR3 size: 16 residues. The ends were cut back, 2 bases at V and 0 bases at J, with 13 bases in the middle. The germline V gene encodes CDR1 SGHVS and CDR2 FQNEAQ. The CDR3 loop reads CASSLRVNGLNTEAFF. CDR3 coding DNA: TGTGCCAGCAGCTTAAGGGTCAACGGTTTGAACACTGAAGCTTTCTTT. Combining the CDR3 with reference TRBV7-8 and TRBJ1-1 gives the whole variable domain GAGVSQSPRYKVAKRGQDVALRCDPISGHVSLFWYQQALGQGPEFLTYFQNEAQLDKSGLPSDRFFAERPEGSVSTLKIQRTQQEDSAVYLCASSLRVNGLNTEAFFGQGTRLTVV.

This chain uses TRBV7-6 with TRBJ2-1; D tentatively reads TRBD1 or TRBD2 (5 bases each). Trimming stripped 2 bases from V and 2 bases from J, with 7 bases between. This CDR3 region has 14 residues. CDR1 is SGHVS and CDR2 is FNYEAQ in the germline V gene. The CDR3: CASSLWGTYNEQFF. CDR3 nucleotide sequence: TGTGCCAGCAGCTTATGGGGGACCTACAATGAGCAGTTCTTC.